A selection of T cell receptor beta chains follows, all from one sample in a study of blood T cell repertoires in COVID-19. Sequenced by immunoSEQ multiplex PCR; TCRdb stores in-frame clones only, minus some. Here the sample spans under 250,000 clones, around 82% being singletons. Sequenced material: peripheral blood. The receptors originated from a woman at least 80 years old with acute or convalescent COVID-19. The CDR3 runs from the conserved cysteine through the conserved F or W. The D gene is left open where the match is weak. The size entry is marked missing in some rows and otherwise reads once, few, many or a size class.

clone size,J gene,V gene,D gene,CDR3 DNA,CDR3 protein
.,TRBJ1-1,TRBV27,.,TGTGCCAGCAGTCCTCGTCGGACGGACATGAACACTGAAGCTTTCTTT,CASSPRRTDMNTEAFF
.,TRBJ1-3,TRBV7-2,.,TGTGCCAGCAGCTTGTTACAGGGAGGAAACACCATATATTTT,CASSLLQGGNTIYF
.,TRBJ1-1,TRBV28,TRBD1,TGTGCCAGCAGTTGGGCGACAGGGGTTACTGAAGCTTTCTTT,CASSWATGVTEAFF
.,TRBJ2-2,TRBV18,.,TGTGCCAGCTCACCACCGCTCAGGGAAAACACCGGGGAGCTGTTTTTT,CASSPPLRENTGELFF
.,TRBJ2-2,TRBV18,.,TGTGCCAGCTCACCATCGGGGTTCACCGGGGAGCTGTTTTTT,CASSPSGFTGELFF
.,TRBJ1-5,TRBV5-6,TRBD1,TGTGCCACCAGCTTGTATAGGACAGGGAAGAATCAGCCCCAGCATTTT,CATSLYRTGKNQPQHF
.,TRBJ1-2,TRBV27,.,TGTGCCAGCAGTTTGCGGGGGGACTATGGCTACACCTTC,CASSLRGDYGYTF
.,TRBJ1-1,TRBV13,TRBD1,TGTGCCAGCAGCTTAAGTGGACAGGCTTTGCTCGACACTGAAGCTTTCTTT,CASSLSGQALLDTEAFF
.,TRBJ2-7,TRBV29-1,TRBD2,TGCAGCGCGCTCCTAGCGGGGGGGCCTTACGAGCAGTACTTC,CSALLAGGPYEQYF
.,TRBJ1-2,TRBV3-1/TRBV3-2,.,TGTGCCAGCAGCCAAGATCGATGGAGCTATGGCTACACCTTC,CASSQDRWSYGYTF
.,TRBJ2-5,TRBV2,TRBD1,TGTGCCAGCAGTCCAAGACAGGGTGGCCAAGAGACCCAGTACTTC,CASSPRQGGQETQYF
.,TRBJ2-3,TRBV9,.,TGTGCCAGCAGCGTAGGTGGCAGGGGAACAGATACGCAGTATTTT,CASSVGGRGTDTQYF
.,TRBJ2-3,TRBV6-6,.,TGTGCCAGCAGTTACTTTCGGGGTAGCACAGATACGCAGTATTTT,CASSYFRGSTDTQYF
.,TRBJ1-2,TRBV15,.,TGTGCCACCAGCAGAGATACAGGGCGATTGGCTGGCTACACCTTC,CATSRDTGRLAGYTF
.,TRBJ2-2,TRBV5-5,TRBD2,TGTGCCAGCAGCTTCCTACTAGCGGGGGGGCAGAGCACCGGGGAGCTGTTTTTT,CASSFLLAGGQSTGELFF
.,TRBJ1-1,TRBV28,.,TGTGCCAGCATCCTAGGGGCCCGGACTGAAGCTTTCTTT,CASILGARTEAFF
.,TRBJ1-1,TRBV11-1,.,TGTGCCAGCAGCACAGGCATGAGCACTGAAGCTTTCTTT,CASSTGMSTEAFF
.,TRBJ1-4,TRBV28,.,TGTGCCACCAACCCGGCACCCGGGGGGGGCGCAGGTGAAAAACTGTTTTTT,CATNPAPGGGAGEKLFF
.,TRBJ1-3,TRBV7-8,.,TGTGCCAGCAGCGATTGGGGACAAACCTCTGGAAACACCATATATTTT,CASSDWGQTSGNTIYF
.,TRBJ1-1,TRBV2,TRBD1,TGTGCCAGCAGAGGGGACAGAGTGAACACTGAAGCTTTCTTT,CASRGDRVNTEAFF
few,TRBJ1-5,TRBV30,.,TGTGCCTGGAGGGGTGGACAGCCCAATCAGCCCCAGCATTTT,CAWRGGQPNQPQHF
.,TRBJ1-1,TRBV9,.,TGTGCCAGCAGCGTAGCTGGGGCCAACACTGAAGCTTTCTTT,CASSVAGANTEAFF
.,TRBJ2-3,TRBV6-2/TRBV6-3,TRBD1,TGTGCCAGCAGCGAACAGGGGGCGAGCACAGATACGCAGTATTTT,CASSEQGASTDTQYF
once,TRBJ1-3,TRBV28,.,TGTGCCAGCCCTGATAGTGCTGGAAACACCATATATTTT,CASPDSAGNTIYF
few,TRBJ1-4,TRBV12-5,.,TGTGCTAGTGGTTTGGTAATTGGGAGGGGGGCTGAAAAACTGTTTTTT,CASGLVIGRGAEKLFF
.,TRBJ2-7,TRBV7-6,.,TGTGCCAGCAGCTTAGCCGTCCAGGCGTTGGGCGAGCAGTACTTC,CASSLAVQALGEQYF
.,TRBJ2-1,TRBV19,.,TGTGCCAGTAGTATAGGAGACAACAACAATGAGCAGTTCTTC,CASSIGDNNNEQFF
.,TRBJ1-1,TRBV7-9,TRBD1,TGTGCCAGCAGCTTCGGACAGGGCACTGAAGCTTTCTTT,CASSFGQGTEAFF
.,TRBJ1-4,TRBV5-5,TRBD1,TGTGCCAGCAGTCAGATTCCGGGACAGAGTAATGAAAAACTGTTTTTT,CASSQIPGQSNEKLFF
.,TRBJ2-1,TRBV7-2,TRBD2,TGTGCCAGCAGCTTAGATGCTAGCGGGGGGGCTCTTGAGCAGTTCTTC,CASSLDASGGALEQFF
.,TRBJ1-4,TRBV3-1/TRBV3-2,TRBD1,TGTGCCAGCGGTGGGACAGGGGCCACAGAAGAAAAACTGTTTTTT,CASGGTGATEEKLFF
.,TRBJ1-5,TRBV19,TRBD1,TGTGCCAGTAGCGGATGGGACAGGGGGGAGCAGCCCCAGCATTTT,CASSGWDRGEQPQHF
.,TRBJ1-1,TRBV7-9,.,TGTGCCAGCAGCTCCGGGACTAACTTTGAAGCTTTCTTT,CASSSGTNFEAFF
.,TRBJ1-3,TRBV5-4,.,TGTGCCAGCAGCTTGACAGGGACTGGAAACACCATATATTTT,CASSLTGTGNTIYF
.,TRBJ1-2,TRBV30,.,TGTGCCTGGAGCAAGATGACAGGCCCAGCGCTCTCAAACTATGGCTACACCTTC,CAWSKMTGPALSNYGYTF
.,TRBJ1-6,TRBV19,.,TGTGCCACCTCCGGGGTTAATTCACCCCTCCACTTT,CATSGVNSPLHF
.,TRBJ1-2,TRBV5-1,.,TGCGCCAGCAGCTTGGGGCGGTCGTTGACAGTCTATGGCTACACCTTC,CASSLGRSLTVYGYTF
.,TRBJ1-1,TRBV7-3,.,TGTGCCAGCAGCTTATGGGCAAACACTGAAGCTTTCTTT,CASSLWANTEAFF
.,TRBJ1-1,TRBV19,.,TGTGCCAGTAGTATTCCCCTCGCTGAAGCTTTCTTT,CASSIPLAEAFF
.,TRBJ1-3,TRBV28,.,TGTGCCAGCGGATCCCGGGGTTCTGGAAACACCATATATTTT,CASGSRGSGNTIYF
.,TRBJ2-2,TRBV29-1,TRBD1,TGCAGCGTCTCGACAGGGGCGAACACCGGGGAGCTGTTTTTT,CSVSTGANTGELFF
few,TRBJ1-2,TRBV5-4,TRBD1,TGTGCCAGCAGCTTGGACAGGGGGCAGAGAGGCTACACCTTC,CASSLDRGQRGYTF
.,TRBJ1-2,TRBV24-1,TRBD1,TGTGCCACCAGTGATAGGGGGCGCGGCTATGGCTACACCTTC,CATSDRGRGYGYTF
.,TRBJ2-5,TRBV3-1/TRBV3-2,TRBD2,TGTGCCAGCAGCCAACAGCCTAGCGGGGGATCGGGGGAAACCCAGTACTTC,CASSQQPSGGSGETQYF
.,TRBJ2-5,TRBV6-2/TRBV6-3,TRBD1,TGTGCCAGCAGTTACTCGGACAGGAGCCAAGAGACCCAGTACTTC,CASSYSDRSQETQYF
.,TRBJ1-6,TRBV4-2,.,TGTGCCAGCAGCCAAGATCTTTCGTCGAGAACTGTGAATTCACCCCTCCACTTT,CASSQDLSSRTVNSPLHF
.,TRBJ2-2,TRBV4-1,.,TGCGCCAGCAGCCAGACCGCCATCCGGGGGTCCCAATCGAGAGCCGGGGAGCTGTTTTTT,CASSQTAIRGSQSRAGELFF
few,TRBJ2-7,TRBV15,TRBD2,TGTGCCACCAGCAGAGAGTTAGCGGGGGGGAATGAGCAGTACTTC,CATSRELAGGNEQYF
.,TRBJ1-2,TRBV28,TRBD1,TGTGCCAGCAGTCGACAGGGATATGGCTACACCTTC,CASSRQGYGYTF
once,TRBJ1-3,TRBV3-1/TRBV3-2,.,TGTGCCAGCACCCCAAGCGGGGTTGGAAACACCATATATTTT,CASTPSGVGNTIYF
few,TRBJ1-5,TRBV19,.,TGTGCCAGTAGTATAGAAGGAGGGCTCGGTCAGCCCCAGCATTTT,CASSIEGGLGQPQHF
few,TRBJ1-5,TRBV28,.,TGTGCCAGCAGCCCGAGGGCAGCTTATAGCAATCAGCCCCAGCATTTT,CASSPRAAYSNQPQHF
.,TRBJ2-4,TRBV6-2/TRBV6-3,.,TGTGCCAGCAGCCCCAGGGATAGTTTAAAAAACATTCAGTACTTC,CASSPRDSLKNIQYF